The present entry profiles one T cell receptor (beta chain) with its context. This clonotype has a handful of counts. The target of this receptor is not known. Qualities for individual bases were not recorded, and no much larger clone is one base off. Compared with germline, V lacks 9 bases and J lacks 1 base; bases without a gene match: 5. From the cysteine up to the phenylalanine, the CDR3 has a length of 13 residues. Kept here is only the CDR3 DNA, which spans 39 bases and is read in frame from base 1. The germline V gene encodes CDR1 MNHEY and CDR2 SVGEGT. This specimen belongs to a study of T cells after yellow fever vaccination (dated by TCRdb to between 2018 and 2021). For the study in its entirety: The SMART-Seq v4 Ultra Low Input RNA kit was used to prepare libraries from fractions with low cell numbers. Bulk TCR alpha and beta repertoires were sequenced longitudinally to track T-cell clones before and after primary and booster YFV17D yellow fever vaccination. Two healthy male donors made up the cohort, one aged 18 to 30 years and the other aged 30 to 40 years. Blood was collected at multiple timepoints before and after primary and secondary immunization, and bulk PBMC replicates and cell subsets were isolated.

The paper as a whole reports these results and caveats: Because only a couple of donors were included in the study, the extent to which the findings can be generalized is limited. After the booster, most clones that had expanded after primary vaccination were detected again (roughly 95% of CD4 and 88% of CD8), suggesting broad maintenance of memory. Compared with the primary T-cell response, the secondary T-cell response was weaker but faster, peaking on day 5 rather than day 15. A small share of clonotypes occurred in both CD4 and CD8 compartments, likely arising from convergent recombination. Computational filtering was needed because FACS-sorted repertoires could contain abundant contaminating clonotypes from the bulk population.

TCRdb shows the sequencer as Illumina NovaSeq 6000. TCR cDNA was made using 5'RACE template switching, a step that added a universal primer site and unique molecular identifiers. Priming for cDNA synthesis came from both the TCR alpha and TCR beta constant segments. Library amplification involved two PCR steps, and the second step added sample barcodes and sequencing adapters. Sequencing of the libraries was done on either Illumina HiSeq 2500 (2x100 bp) or NovaSeq (2x150 bp). Under the source paper's analysis protocol: Reads were demultiplexed and collapsed into UMI consensus sequences with MIGEC, and V(D)J alignment was performed with MiXCR. Using edgeR on replicate PBMC samples, clonotypes were called vaccine-responding if FDR was below 0.01 and the log2 fold change was above 5 up to day 15. Each bulk clonotype received a CD4 or CD8 identity based on whether the sequenced CD4 or CD8 repertoire contained that clonotype at higher abundance. The public reads were run again by TCRdb, first through fastp at Q25 and then through MiXCR, and only productive beta chains were kept. Each CDR3 protein gets just one entry, which takes the most common genes and DNA from the rows behind it. The V and J calls shown here were made by TCRdb, not taken from the authors' results. A total of about 300,000 distinct CDR3 sequences appear in this sample, roughly 9% of them only once. The top ten clonotypes cover about 3.7% of the sample.

The sample's treatment or condition label, in plain terms: live attenuated yellow fever vaccine strain. PBMCs were isolated from peripheral blood using a standard Ficoll-Paque protocol. Dynabeads CD4 and CD8 positive selection kits were used to isolate CD4 and CD8 T-cell fractions. RNA was extracted with TriZol from bulk PBMCs, CD4 and CD8 fractions, and dextramer-positive and dextramer-negative fractions. This clonotype was sampled from a man aged 18 to 29 who received the YFV17D yellow fever vaccine. The sequencing here drew on CD4+ T cells sorted from PBMCs, taken 5 days after the yellow fever booster vaccination. The sequence links TRBV6-2 or TRBV6-3 to TRBJ2-5, with TRBD1 identical over 7 junction bases. The DNA is as follows: TGTGCCAGTCACCGGGACAGCCAAGAGACCCAGTACTTC. This sequence encodes CASHRDSQETQYF.